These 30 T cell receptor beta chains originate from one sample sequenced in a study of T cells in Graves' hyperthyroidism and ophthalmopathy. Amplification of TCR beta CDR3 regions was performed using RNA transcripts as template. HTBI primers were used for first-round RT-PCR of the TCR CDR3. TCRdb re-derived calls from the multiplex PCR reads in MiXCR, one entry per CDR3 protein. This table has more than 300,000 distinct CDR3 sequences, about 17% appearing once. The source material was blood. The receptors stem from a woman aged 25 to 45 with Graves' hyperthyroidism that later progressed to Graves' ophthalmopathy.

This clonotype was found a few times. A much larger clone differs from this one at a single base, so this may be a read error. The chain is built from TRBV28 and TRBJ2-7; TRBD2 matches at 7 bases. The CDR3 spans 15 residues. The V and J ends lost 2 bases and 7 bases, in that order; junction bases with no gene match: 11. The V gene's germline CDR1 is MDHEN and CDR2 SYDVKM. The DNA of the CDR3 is TGTGCCAGCAGTTTACGGCTAGCGGCTCACAATGAGCAGTACTTC. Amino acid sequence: CASSLRLAAHNEQYF.

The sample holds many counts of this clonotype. The CDR3 loop reads CASSLGDIQNEKLFF. The CDR3 DNA reads as TGCGCCAGCAGCCTGGGGGACATTCAGAATGAAAAACTGTTTTTT. The rearrangement links TRBV5-1 to TRBJ1-4; tentatively, D is TRBD1 (6 bases). From germline, CDR1 is SGHRS and CDR2 YFSETQ. This CDR3 comprises 15 residues. Trimming took 4 bases from V and 5 from J, leaving 15 bases between them.

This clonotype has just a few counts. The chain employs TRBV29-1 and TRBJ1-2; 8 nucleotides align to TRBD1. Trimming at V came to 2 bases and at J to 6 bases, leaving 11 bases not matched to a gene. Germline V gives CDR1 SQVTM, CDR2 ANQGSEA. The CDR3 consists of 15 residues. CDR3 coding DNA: TGCAGCGTTGAAACCCGCGGACAGGGTCATGATGGCTACACCTTC. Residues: CSVETRGQGHDGYTF.

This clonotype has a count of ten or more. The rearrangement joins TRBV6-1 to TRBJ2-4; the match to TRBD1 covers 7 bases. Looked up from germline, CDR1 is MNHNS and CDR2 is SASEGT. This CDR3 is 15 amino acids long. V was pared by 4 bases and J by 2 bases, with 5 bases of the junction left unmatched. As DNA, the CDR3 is TGTGCCAGCAGTGGGGGGACAGCCCCCAAAAACATTCAGTACTTC. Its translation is CASSGGTAPKNIQYF.

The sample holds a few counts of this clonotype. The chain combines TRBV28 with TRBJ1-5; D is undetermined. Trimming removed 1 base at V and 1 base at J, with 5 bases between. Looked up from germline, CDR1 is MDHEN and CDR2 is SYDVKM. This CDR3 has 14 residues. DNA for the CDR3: TGTGCCAGCAGTTTATTGGCCAGCAATCAGCCCCAGCATTTT. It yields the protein CASSLLASNQPQHF.

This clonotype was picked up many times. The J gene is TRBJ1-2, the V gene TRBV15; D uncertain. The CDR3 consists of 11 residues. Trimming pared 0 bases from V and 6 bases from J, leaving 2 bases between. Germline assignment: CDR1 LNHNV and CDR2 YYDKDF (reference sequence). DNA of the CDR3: TGTGCCACCAGCAGAGACCATGGCTACACCTTC. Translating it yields CATSRDHGYTF. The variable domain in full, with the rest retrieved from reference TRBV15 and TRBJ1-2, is DAMVIQNPRYQVTQFGKPVTLSCSQTLNHNVMYWYQQKSSQAPKLLFHYYDKDFNNEADTPDNFQSRRPNTSFCFLDIRSPGLGDTAMYLCATSRDHGYTFGSGTRLTVV.

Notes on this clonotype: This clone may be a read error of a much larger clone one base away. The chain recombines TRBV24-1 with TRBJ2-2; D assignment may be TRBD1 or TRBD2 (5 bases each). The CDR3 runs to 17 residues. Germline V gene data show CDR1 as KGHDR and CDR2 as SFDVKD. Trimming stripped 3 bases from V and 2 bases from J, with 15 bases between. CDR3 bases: TGTGCCACCAGTGATCCGACTAAGACAGCTAACACCGGGGAGCTGTTTTTT. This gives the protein CATSDPTKTANTGELFF.

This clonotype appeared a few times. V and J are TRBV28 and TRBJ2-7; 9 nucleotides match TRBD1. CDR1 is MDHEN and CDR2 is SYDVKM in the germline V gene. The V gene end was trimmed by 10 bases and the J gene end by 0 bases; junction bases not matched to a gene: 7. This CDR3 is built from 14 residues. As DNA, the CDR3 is TGTGCCACCATGAACAGGGGGCCCTCCTACGAGCAGTACTTC. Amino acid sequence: CATMNRGPSYEQYF. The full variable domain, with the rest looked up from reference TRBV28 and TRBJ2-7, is DVKVTQSSRYLVKRTGEKVFLECVQDMDHENMFWYRQDPGLGLRLIYFSYDVKMKEKGDIPEGYSVSREKKERFSLILESASTNQTSMYLCATMNRGPSYEQYFGPGTRLTVT.

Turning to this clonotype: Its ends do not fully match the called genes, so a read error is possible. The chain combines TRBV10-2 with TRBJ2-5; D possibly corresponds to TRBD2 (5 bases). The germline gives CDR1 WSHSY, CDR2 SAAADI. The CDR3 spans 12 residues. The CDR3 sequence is CASSYRGETQYF. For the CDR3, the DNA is TGTGCCAGCAGTTACAGAGGGGAGACCCAGTACTTC.

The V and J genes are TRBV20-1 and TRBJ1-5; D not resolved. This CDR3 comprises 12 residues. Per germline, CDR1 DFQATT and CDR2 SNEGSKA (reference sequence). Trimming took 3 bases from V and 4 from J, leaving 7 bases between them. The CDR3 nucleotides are TGCAGTGCTAGGGTACAGAATCAGCCCCAGCATTTT. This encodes CSARVQNQPQHF.

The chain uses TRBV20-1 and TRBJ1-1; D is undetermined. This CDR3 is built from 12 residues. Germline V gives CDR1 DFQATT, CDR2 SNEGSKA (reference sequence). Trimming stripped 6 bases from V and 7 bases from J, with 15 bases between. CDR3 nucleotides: TGCAGTGCGAACCCAGGATGGGGTGAAGCTTTCTTT. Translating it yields CSANPGWGEAFF.

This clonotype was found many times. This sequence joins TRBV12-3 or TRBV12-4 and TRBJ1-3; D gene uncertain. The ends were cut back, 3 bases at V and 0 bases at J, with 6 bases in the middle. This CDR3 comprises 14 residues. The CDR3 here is CASSFSTSGNTIYF. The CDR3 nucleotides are TGTGCCAGCAGTTTCAGTACCTCTGGAAACACCATATATTTT.

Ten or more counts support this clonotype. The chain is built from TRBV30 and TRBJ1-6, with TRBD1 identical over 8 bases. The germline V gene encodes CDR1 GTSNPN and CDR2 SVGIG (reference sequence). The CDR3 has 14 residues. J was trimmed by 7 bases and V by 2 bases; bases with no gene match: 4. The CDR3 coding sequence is TGTGCCTGGAGTTCCCAGGGGGCGAATTCACCCCTCCACTTT. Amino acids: CAWSSQGANSPLHF.

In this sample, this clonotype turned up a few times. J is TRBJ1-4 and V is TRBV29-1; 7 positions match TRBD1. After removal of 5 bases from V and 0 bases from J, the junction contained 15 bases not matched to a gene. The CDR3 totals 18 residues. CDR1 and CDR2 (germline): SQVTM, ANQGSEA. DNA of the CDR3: TGCAGCGTTCTTTCCTCAGACAGGGAAAGAACAACTAATGAAAAACTGTTTTTT. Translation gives CSVLSSDRERTTNEKLFF.

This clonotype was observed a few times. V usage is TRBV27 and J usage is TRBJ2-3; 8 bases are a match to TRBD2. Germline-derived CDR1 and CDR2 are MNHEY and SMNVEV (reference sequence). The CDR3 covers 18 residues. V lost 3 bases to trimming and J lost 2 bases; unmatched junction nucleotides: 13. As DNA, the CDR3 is TGTGCCAGCAGTTTCCGGGGGGGGAACACTAAATACACAGATACGCAGTATTTT. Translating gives CASSFRGGNTKYTDTQYF.

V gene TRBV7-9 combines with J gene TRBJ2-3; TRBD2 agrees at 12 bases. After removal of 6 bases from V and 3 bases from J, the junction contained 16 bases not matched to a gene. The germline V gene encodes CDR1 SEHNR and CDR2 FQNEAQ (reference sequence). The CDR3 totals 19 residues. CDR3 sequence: CASSRQGELAGGRTDTQYF. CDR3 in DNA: TGTGCCAGCAGTAGACAGGGGGAACTAGCGGGAGGAAGGACAGATACGCAGTATTTT.

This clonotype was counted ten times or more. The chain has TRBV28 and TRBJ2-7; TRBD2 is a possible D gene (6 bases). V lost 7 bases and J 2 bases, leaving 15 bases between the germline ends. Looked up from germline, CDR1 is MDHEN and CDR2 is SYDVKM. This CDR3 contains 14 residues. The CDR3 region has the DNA TGTGCCAGCACCCCTGGGGGGTCCACCTACGAGCAGTACTTC. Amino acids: CASTPGGSTYEQYF.

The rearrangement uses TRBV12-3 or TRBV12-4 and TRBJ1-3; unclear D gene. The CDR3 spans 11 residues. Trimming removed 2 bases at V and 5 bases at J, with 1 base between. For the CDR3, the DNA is TGTGCCAGCAGTTTAAGAAACACCATATATTTT. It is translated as CASSLRNTIYF.

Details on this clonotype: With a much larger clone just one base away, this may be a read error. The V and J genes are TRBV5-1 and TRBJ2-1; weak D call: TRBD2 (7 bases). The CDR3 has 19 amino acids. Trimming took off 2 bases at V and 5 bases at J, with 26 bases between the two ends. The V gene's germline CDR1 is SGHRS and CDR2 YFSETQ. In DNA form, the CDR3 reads TGCGCCAGCAGCTTCCCTATCCGAGGGGGACTAAGAATAGACAATGAGCAGTTCTTC. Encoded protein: CASSFPIRGGLRIDNEQFF.

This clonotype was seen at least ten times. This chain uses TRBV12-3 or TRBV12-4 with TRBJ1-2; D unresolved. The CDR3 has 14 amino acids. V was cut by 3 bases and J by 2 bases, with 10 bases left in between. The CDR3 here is CASSFNPRNYGYTF. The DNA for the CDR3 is TGTGCCAGCAGTTTTAACCCCAGGAACTATGGCTACACCTTC.

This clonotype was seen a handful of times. CDR3: CASSKPSGGFPETQYF. In DNA, the CDR3 is TGTGCCAGCAGTAAACCTAGCGGGGGTTTTCCAGAGACCCAGTACTTC. The V gene is TRBV28, the J gene TRBJ2-5, with TRBD2 identical over 10 bases. The CDR3 is 16 residues long. After removal of 5 bases from V and 4 bases from J, the junction contained 10 bases not matched to a gene. CDR1 and CDR2 from the germline V gene are MDHEN and SYDVKM.

The CDR3 DNA sequence: TGTGCCAGCCGGGATAGCGGAGTTACTGAAGCTTTCTTT. Encoded protein: CASRDSGVTEAFF. This rearrangement joins TRBV27 to TRBJ1-1; no clear D. The CDR3 covers 13 residues. V lost 8 bases and J lost 5, with 15 bases in between. Looked up from germline, CDR1 is MNHEY and CDR2 is SMNVEV (reference sequence).

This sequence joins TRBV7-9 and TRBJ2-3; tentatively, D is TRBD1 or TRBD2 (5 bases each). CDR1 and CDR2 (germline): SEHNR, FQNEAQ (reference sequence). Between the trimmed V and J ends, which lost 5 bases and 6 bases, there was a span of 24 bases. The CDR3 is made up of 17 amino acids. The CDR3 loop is CASSHPGTEVPPDTQYF. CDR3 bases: TGTGCCAGCAGCCATCCCGGGACGGAGGTGCCCCCGGATACGCAGTATTTT. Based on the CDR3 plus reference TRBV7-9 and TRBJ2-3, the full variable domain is DTGVSQNPRHKITKRGQNVTFRCDPISEHNRLYWYRQTLGQGPEFLTYFQNEAQLEKSRLLSDRFSAERPKGSFSTLEIQRTEQGDSAMYLCASSHPGTEVPPDTQYFGPGTRLTVL.

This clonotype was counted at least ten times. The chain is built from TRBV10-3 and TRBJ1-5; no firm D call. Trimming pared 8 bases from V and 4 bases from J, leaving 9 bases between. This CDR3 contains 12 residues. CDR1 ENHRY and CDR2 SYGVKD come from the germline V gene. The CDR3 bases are TGTGCCATCGCAGCAACTAATCAGCCCCAGCATTTT. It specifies CAIAATNQPQHF.

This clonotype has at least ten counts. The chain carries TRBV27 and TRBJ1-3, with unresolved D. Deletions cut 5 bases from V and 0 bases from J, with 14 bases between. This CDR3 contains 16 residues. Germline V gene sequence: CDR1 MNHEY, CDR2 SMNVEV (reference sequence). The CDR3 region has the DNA TGTGCCAGCAGTCCCACTTGGGATGTCTCTGGAAACACCATATATTTT. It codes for CASSPTWDVSGNTIYF.

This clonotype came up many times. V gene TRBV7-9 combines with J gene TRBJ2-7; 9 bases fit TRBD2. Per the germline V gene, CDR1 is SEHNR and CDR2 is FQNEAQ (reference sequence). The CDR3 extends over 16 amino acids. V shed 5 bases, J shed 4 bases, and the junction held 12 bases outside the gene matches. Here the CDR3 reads CASSPRGGRALYEQYF. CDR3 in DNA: TGTGCCAGCAGCCCCCGGGGCGGGAGGGCCCTGTACGAGCAGTACTTC.

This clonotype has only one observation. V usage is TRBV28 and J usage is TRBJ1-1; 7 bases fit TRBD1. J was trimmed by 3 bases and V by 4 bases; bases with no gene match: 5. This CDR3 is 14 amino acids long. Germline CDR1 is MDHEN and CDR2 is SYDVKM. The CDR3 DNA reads TGTGCCAGCAGTTCTGACAGGGTCTACACTGAAGCTTTCTTT. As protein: CASSSDRVYTEAFF.

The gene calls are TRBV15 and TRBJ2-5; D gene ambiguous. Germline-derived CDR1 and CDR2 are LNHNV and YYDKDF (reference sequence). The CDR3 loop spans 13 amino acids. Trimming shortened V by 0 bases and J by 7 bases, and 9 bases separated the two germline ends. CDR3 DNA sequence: TGTGCCACCAGCAGAGATCCTGGAGCGACCCAGTACTTC. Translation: CATSRDPGATQYF.

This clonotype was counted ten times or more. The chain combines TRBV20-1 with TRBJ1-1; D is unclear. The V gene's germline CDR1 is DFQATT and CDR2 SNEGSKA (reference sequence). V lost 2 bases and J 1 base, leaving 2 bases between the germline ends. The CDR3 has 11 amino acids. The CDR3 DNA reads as TGCAGTGCTAGACGGAACACTGAAGCTTTCTTT. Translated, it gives CSARRNTEAFF.

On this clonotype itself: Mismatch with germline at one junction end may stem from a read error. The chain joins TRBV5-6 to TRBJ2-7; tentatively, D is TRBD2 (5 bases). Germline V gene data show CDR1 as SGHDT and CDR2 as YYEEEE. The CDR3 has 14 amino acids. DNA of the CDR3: TGTGCCAGCAGCGACGGACTTACCTCCTACGAGCGGTACTTC. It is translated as CASSDGLTSYERYF. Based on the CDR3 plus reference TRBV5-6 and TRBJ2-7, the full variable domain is DAGVTQSPTHLIKTRGQQVTLRCSPKSGHDTVSWYQQALGQGPQFIFQYYEEEERQRGNFPDRFSGHQFPNYSSELNVNALLLGDSALYLCASSDGLTSYERYFGPGTRLTVT.